The rows below give T cell receptor beta chains drawn from one sample of a study of T cells after yellow fever vaccination. TCRdb itself ran the 5' RACE reads through MiXCR, one entry per CDR3 protein. The sample carries some 390,000 distinct CDR3 sequences, approximately 5.7% recorded once. The source was PBMCs, collected 5 days after the yellow fever booster vaccination. The receptors were gathered from a man aged 30 to 39 who received the YFV17D yellow fever vaccine. The CDR3 runs from the conserved cysteine through the conserved F or W. The D gene is left open where the match is weak. Clone size is stated in some rows and not others, as once, few, many or a class when expanded.

j_call: TRBJ1-3
d_call: .
cdr3_length: 17
clone_size: .
v_call: TRBV7-9
cdr3_aa: CASSLGLRGSSGNTIYF
cdr3_nt: TGTGCCAGCAGCTTAGGTCTCAGGGGCAGCTCTGGAAACACCATATATTTT

j_call: TRBJ2-7
d_call: .
cdr3_length: 16
clone_size: many
v_call: TRBV4-3
cdr3_aa: CASSPGSASRSYEQYF
cdr3_nt: TGCGCCAGCAGCCCAGGATCGGCTAGCAGGTCCTACGAGCAGTACTTC

j_call: TRBJ2-4
d_call: .
cdr3_length: 12
clone_size: few
v_call: TRBV7-2
cdr3_aa: CASEVSKNIQYF
cdr3_nt: TGTGCCAGCGAGGTTTCCAAAAACATTCAGTACTTC

j_call: TRBJ2-1
d_call: .
cdr3_length: 12
clone_size: many
v_call: TRBV20-1
cdr3_aa: CSASRRGDEQFF
cdr3_nt: TGCAGTGCTAGCCGACGTGGGGATGAGCAGTTCTTC

j_call: TRBJ1-2
d_call: .
cdr3_length: 11
clone_size: few
v_call: TRBV20-1
cdr3_aa: CSARGGYGYTF
cdr3_nt: TGCAGTGCTAGGGGCGGCTATGGCTACACCTTC

j_call: TRBJ2-5
d_call: .
cdr3_length: 15
clone_size: many
v_call: TRBV18
cdr3_aa: CASSPHRGSQETQYF
cdr3_nt: TGTGCCAGCTCACCACATCGTGGTTCGCAAGAGACCCAGTACTTC

j_call: TRBJ2-2
d_call: TRBD2
cdr3_length: 19
clone_size: few
v_call: TRBV11-2
cdr3_aa: CASSLVGGFLAGNTGELFF
cdr3_nt: TGTGCCAGCAGCTTAGTCGGGGGTTTTCTAGCGGGGAACACCGGGGAGCTGTTTTTT

j_call: TRBJ1-2
d_call: .
cdr3_length: 14
clone_size: .
v_call: TRBV20-1
cdr3_aa: CCATILGQDYGYTF
cdr3_nt: TGCTGTGCAACAATACTGGGGCAGGACTATGGCTACACCTTC

j_call: TRBJ2-1
d_call: TRBD2
cdr3_length: 13
clone_size: few
v_call: TRBV29-1
cdr3_aa: CSVASAGVFEQFF
cdr3_nt: TGCAGCGTAGCCTCGGCGGGAGTTTTTGAGCAGTTCTTC

j_call: TRBJ2-7
d_call: .
cdr3_length: 15
clone_size: many
v_call: TRBV28
cdr3_aa: CASILAGDASYEQYF
cdr3_nt: TGTGCCAGCATCCTAGCAGGGGACGCCTCCTACGAGCAGTACTTC

j_call: TRBJ2-4
d_call: TRBD1
cdr3_length: 13
clone_size: .
v_call: TRBV11-2
cdr3_aa: CASSPDRENIQYF
cdr3_nt: TGTGCCAGCAGCCCCGACAGGGAAAACATTCAGTACTTC

j_call: TRBJ2-2
d_call: .
cdr3_length: 16
clone_size: .
v_call: TRBV5-1
cdr3_aa: CASSPTAEVGTGELFF
cdr3_nt: TGCGCCAGCAGCCCTACAGCGGAAGTAGGAACCGGGGAGCTGTTTTTT

j_call: TRBJ2-4
d_call: .
cdr3_length: 13
clone_size: .
v_call: TRBV5-1
cdr3_aa: CASSLSQENIQYF
cdr3_nt: TGCGCCAGCAGCTTGTCGCAGGAAAACATTCAGTACTTC

j_call: TRBJ2-2
d_call: .
cdr3_length: 15
clone_size: many
v_call: TRBV6-1
cdr3_aa: CASSGGRRGTGELFF
cdr3_nt: TGTGCCAGCAGTGGGGGTCGGAGGGGAACCGGGGAGCTGTTTTTT

j_call: TRBJ1-1
d_call: .
cdr3_length: 11
clone_size: many
v_call: TRBV5-1
cdr3_aa: CASSLGPEAFF
cdr3_nt: TGCGCCAGCAGCTTGGGACCTGAAGCTTTCTTT

j_call: TRBJ2-7
d_call: .
cdr3_length: 15
clone_size: many
v_call: TRBV29-1
cdr3_aa: CSVEPDPGFGYEQYF
cdr3_nt: TGCAGCGTTGAGCCGGACCCAGGGTTTGGCTACGAGCAGTACTTC

j_call: TRBJ2-4
d_call: .
cdr3_length: 16
clone_size: few
v_call: TRBV7-9
cdr3_aa: CASSLEDRLAKNIQYF
cdr3_nt: TGTGCCAGCAGCTTAGAAGACAGGCTAGCCAAAAACATTCAGTACTTC

j_call: TRBJ2-1
d_call: TRBD2
cdr3_length: 13
clone_size: .
v_call: TRBV18
cdr3_aa: CASSQSGIYEQFF
cdr3_nt: TGTGCCAGCTCACAGAGCGGGATCTATGAGCAGTTCTTC

j_call: TRBJ1-5
d_call: .
cdr3_length: 15
clone_size: .
v_call: TRBV20-1
cdr3_aa: CSARDPGSFNQPQHF
cdr3_nt: TGCAGTGCTAGAGATCCGGGAAGTTTCAATCAGCCCCAGCATTTT

j_call: TRBJ2-7
d_call: .
cdr3_length: 13
clone_size: many
v_call: TRBV29-1
cdr3_aa: CSVPGALGLEQYF
cdr3_nt: TGCAGCGTTCCCGGGGCCCTGGGGCTCGAGCAGTACTTC

j_call: TRBJ1-2
d_call: .
cdr3_length: 14
clone_size: many
v_call: TRBV7-2
cdr3_aa: CASSPRTEPYGYTF
cdr3_nt: TGTGCCAGCAGCCCGCGGACAGAGCCCTATGGCTACACCTTC

j_call: TRBJ1-1
d_call: .
cdr3_length: 17
clone_size: .
v_call: TRBV5-5
cdr3_aa: CASSRIDPGATNTEAFF
cdr3_nt: TGTGCCAGCAGCCGAATAGACCCAGGGGCTACGAACACTGAAGCTTTCTTT

j_call: TRBJ2-1
d_call: .
cdr3_length: 10
clone_size: many
v_call: TRBV29-1
cdr3_aa: CSVQDNEQFF
cdr3_nt: TGCAGCGTACAAGACAATGAGCAGTTCTTC

j_call: TRBJ2-7
d_call: TRBD2
cdr3_length: 15
clone_size: few
v_call: TRBV20-1
cdr3_aa: CSAETGGTGTYEQYF
cdr3_nt: TGCAGTGCAGAGACGGGGGGAACGGGGACCTACGAGCAGTACTTC

j_call: TRBJ2-3
d_call: .
cdr3_length: 11
clone_size: .
v_call: TRBV20-1
cdr3_aa: CTLADADTQYF
cdr3_nt: TGCACCCTCGCGGACGCAGATACGCAGTATTTT

j_call: TRBJ2-1
d_call: .
cdr3_length: 14
clone_size: .
v_call: TRBV7-2
cdr3_aa: CASSLVRTKDEQFF
cdr3_nt: TGTGCCAGCAGCTTAGTGAGGACTAAGGATGAGCAGTTCTTC

j_call: TRBJ1-5
d_call: .
cdr3_length: 14
clone_size: few
v_call: TRBV18
cdr3_aa: CASSPQAANQPQHF
cdr3_nt: TGTGCCAGCTCACCGCAGGCAGCCAATCAGCCCCAGCATTTT

j_call: TRBJ2-7
d_call: .
cdr3_length: 15
clone_size: .
v_call: TRBV9
cdr3_aa: CASSIALGSSYEQYF
cdr3_nt: TGTGCCAGCAGCATAGCTCTAGGGAGCTCCTACGAGCAGTACTTC

j_call: TRBJ2-7
d_call: .
cdr3_length: 11
clone_size: few
v_call: TRBV20-1
cdr3_aa: CSARDFPEQYF
cdr3_nt: TGCAGTGCTAGAGATTTTCCCGAGCAGTACTTC

j_call: TRBJ1-4
d_call: TRBD1
cdr3_length: 17
clone_size: .
v_call: TRBV4-3
cdr3_aa: CASSQDFAGTGLEKLFF
cdr3_nt: TGCGCCAGCAGCCAAGATTTCGCCGGGACAGGGCTCGAAAAACTGTTTTTT

j_call: TRBJ1-1
d_call: .
cdr3_length: 15
clone_size: few
v_call: TRBV5-1
cdr3_aa: CASTLGGHQNTEAFF
cdr3_nt: TGCGCCAGCACCCTGGGAGGACACCAGAACACTGAAGCTTTCTTT